This T cell receptor beta chain was identified in a study of a mutant IDH1 vaccine in newly diagnosed glioma. V was clipped by 1 base and J by 3 bases, with 30 bases between them. The CDR3 length is 21 residues. The V gene's germline CDR1 is LGHNA and CDR2 YSLEER. With respect to this clone: Its antigen is as yet unknown.

Time point described: week 23, last vaccination. Topical imiquimod was applied with each vaccine dose, which held 300 ug of mutant IDH1 20-mer peptide. Method: immunoSEQ multiplex PCR; TCRdb's copy keeps in-frame clones and lacks some. The sample holds tens of thousands of clones, nearly 85% seen once. The chain uses TRBV4-3 and TRBJ1-2; a possible D gene is TRBD1 (5 bases). Sequenced material: PBMCs, taken from a glioma patient whose treatment included an IDH1 peptide vaccine. The clonotype comes from a man younger than 30 with glioma. In DNA form, the CDR3 reads TGCGCCAGCAGCCAAGTCCCGCCCCTAACGGGCAACCTGGACATACACTATGGCTACACCTTC. Amino acid sequence: CASSQVPPLTGNLDIHYGYTF.